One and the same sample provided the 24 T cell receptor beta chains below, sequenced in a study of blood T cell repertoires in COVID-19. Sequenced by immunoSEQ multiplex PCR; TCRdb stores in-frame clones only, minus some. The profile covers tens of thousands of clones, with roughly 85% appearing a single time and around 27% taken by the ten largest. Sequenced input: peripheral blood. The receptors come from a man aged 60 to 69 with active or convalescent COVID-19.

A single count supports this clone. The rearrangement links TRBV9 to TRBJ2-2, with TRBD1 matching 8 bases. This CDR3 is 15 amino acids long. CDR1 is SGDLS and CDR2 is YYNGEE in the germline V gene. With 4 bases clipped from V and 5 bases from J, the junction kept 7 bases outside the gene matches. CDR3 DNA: TGTGCCAGCAGCCGGGGACAGGAAGCTACCGGGGAGCTGTTTTTT. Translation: CASSRGQEATGELFF. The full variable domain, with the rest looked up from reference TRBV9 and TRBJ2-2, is DSGVTQTPKHLITATGQRVTLRCSPRSGDLSVYWYQQSLDQGLQFLIQYYNGEERAKGNILERFSAQQFPDLHSELNLSSLELGDSALYFCASSRGQEATGELFFGEGSRLTVL.

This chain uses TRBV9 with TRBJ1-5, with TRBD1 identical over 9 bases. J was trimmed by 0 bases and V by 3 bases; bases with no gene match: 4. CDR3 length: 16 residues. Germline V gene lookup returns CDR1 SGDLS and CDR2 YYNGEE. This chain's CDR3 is CASSEGQGYSNQPQHF. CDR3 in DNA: TGTGCCAGCAGCGAGGGACAGGGATATAGCAATCAGCCCCAGCATTTT. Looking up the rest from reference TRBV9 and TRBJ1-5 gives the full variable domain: DSGVTQTPKHLITATGQRVTLRCSPRSGDLSVYWYQQSLDQGLQFLIQYYNGEERAKGNILERFSAQQFPDLHSELNLSSLELGDSALYFCASSEGQGYSNQPQHFGDGTRLSIL.

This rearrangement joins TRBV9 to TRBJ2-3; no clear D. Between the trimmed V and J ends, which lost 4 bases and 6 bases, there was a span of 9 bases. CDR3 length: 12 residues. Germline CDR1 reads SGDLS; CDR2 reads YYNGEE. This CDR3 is CASSLNSDTQYF. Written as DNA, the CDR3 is TGTGCCAGCAGCCTTAACTCCGATACGCAGTATTTT.

CDR3 residues: CASRPPGTFPLLYGYTF. CDR3 coding DNA: TGTGCCAGCAGGCCGCCGGGGACTTTTCCCCTCCTCTATGGCTACACCTTC. The rearrangement links TRBV28 to TRBJ1-2; the D gene is possibly TRBD1 (5 bases). CDR1 is MDHEN and CDR2 is SYDVKM in the germline V gene. This CDR3 is built from 17 residues. V was clipped by 6 bases and J by 4 bases, with 24 bases between them.

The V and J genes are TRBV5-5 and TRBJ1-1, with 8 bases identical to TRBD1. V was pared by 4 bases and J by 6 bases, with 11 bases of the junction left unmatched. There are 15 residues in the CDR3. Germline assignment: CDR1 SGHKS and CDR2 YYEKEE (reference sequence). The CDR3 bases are TGTGCCAGCAGCAGATTCACAGGGGGATCCGCTGAAGCTTTCTTT. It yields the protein CASSRFTGGSAEAFF.

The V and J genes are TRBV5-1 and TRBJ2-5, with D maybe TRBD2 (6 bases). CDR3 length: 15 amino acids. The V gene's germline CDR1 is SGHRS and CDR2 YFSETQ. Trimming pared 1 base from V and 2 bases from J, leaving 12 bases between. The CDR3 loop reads CASSLYSGLQETQYF. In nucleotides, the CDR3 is TGCGCCAGCAGCTTGTATAGCGGACTACAAGAGACCCAGTACTTC.

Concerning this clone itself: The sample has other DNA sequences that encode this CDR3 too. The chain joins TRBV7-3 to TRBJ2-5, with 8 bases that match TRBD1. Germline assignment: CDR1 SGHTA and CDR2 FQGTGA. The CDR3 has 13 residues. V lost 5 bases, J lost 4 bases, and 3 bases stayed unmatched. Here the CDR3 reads CASSHGQGETQYF. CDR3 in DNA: TGTGCCAGCAGCCACGGACAGGGAGAGACCCAGTACTTC.

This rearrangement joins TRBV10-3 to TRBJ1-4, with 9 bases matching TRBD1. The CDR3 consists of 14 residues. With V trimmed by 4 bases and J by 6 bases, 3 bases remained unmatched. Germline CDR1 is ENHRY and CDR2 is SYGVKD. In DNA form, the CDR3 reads TGTGCCATCAGTGGGGGACAGGGAGATGAAAAACTGTTTTTT. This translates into CAISGGQGDEKLFF.

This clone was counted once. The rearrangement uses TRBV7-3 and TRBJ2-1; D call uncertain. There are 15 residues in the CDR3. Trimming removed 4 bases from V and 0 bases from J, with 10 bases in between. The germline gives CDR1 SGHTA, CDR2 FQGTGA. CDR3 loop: CASSSRRSSYNEQFF. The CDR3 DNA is TGTGCCAGCAGCTCCCGACGGAGCTCCTACAATGAGCAGTTCTTC.

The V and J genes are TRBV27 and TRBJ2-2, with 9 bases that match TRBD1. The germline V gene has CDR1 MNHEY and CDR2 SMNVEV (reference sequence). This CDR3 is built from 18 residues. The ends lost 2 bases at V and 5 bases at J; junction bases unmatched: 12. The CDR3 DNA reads TGTGCCAGCAGTTTAGGGGGACAGGGAACGTGGGTGACCGGGGAGCTGTTTTTT. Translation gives CASSLGGQGTWVTGELFF.

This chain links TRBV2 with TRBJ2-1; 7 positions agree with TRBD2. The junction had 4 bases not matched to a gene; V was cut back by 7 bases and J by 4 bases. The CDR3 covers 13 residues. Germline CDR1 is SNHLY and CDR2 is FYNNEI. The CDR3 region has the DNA TGTGCCAGCACCGCGGGGGAGTACAATGAGCAGTTCTTC. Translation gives CASTAGEYNEQFF.

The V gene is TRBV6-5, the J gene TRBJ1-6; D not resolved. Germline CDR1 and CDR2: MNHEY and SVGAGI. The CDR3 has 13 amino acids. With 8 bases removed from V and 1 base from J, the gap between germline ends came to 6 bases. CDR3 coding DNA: TGTGCCAGCCGGACTTCCTATAATTCACCCCTCCACTTT. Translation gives CASRTSYNSPLHF.

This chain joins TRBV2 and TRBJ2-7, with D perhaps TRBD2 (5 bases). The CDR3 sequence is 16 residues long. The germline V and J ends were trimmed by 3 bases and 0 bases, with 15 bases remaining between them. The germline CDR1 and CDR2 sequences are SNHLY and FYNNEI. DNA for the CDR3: TGTGCCAGCAGTGATCCGCGGGCAATGGTCTCCTACGAGCAGTACTTC. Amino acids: CASSDPRAMVSYEQYF. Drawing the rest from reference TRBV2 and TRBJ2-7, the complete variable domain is EPEVTQTPSHQVTQMGQEVILRCVPISNHLYFYWYRQILGQKVEFLVSFYNNEISEKSEIFDDQFSVERPDGSNFTLKIRSTKLEDSAMYFCASSDPRAMVSYEQYFGPGTRLTVT.

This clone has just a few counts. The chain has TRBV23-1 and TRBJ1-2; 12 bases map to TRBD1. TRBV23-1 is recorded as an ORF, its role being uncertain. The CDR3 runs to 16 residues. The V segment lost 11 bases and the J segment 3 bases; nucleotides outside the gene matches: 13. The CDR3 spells CARRRPGTGGYYGYTF. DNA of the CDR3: TGCGCCCGCCGTCGACCCGGGACAGGGGGCTACTATGGCTACACCTTC.

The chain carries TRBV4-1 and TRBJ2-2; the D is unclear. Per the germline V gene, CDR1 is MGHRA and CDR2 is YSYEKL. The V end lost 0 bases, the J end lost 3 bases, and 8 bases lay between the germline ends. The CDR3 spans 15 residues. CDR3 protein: CASSQDPNYTGELFF. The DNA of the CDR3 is TGCGCCAGCAGCCAAGATCCTAATTACACCGGGGAGCTGTTTTTT.

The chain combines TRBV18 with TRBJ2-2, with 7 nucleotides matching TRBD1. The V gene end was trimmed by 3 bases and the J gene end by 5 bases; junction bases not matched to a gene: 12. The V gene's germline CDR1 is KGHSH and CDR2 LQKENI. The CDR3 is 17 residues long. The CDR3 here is CASSPDETGLGTGELFF. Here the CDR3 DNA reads TGTGCCAGCTCACCGGACGAGACAGGGCTCGGTACCGGGGAGCTGTTTTTT.

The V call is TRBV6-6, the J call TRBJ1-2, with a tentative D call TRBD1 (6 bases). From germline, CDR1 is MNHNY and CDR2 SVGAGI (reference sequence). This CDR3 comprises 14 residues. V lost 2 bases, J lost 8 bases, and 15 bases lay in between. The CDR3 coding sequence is TGTGCCAGCAGTTACACATACCGGGACAAAGGCTACACCTTC. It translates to CASSYTYRDKGYTF.

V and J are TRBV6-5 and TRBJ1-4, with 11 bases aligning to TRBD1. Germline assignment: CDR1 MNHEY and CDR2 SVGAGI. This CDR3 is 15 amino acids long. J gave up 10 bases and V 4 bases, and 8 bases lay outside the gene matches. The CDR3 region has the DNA TGTGCCAGCAGTTCCTACGGGGACAGGGGGGGAAAACTGTTTTTT. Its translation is CASSSYGDRGGKLFF.

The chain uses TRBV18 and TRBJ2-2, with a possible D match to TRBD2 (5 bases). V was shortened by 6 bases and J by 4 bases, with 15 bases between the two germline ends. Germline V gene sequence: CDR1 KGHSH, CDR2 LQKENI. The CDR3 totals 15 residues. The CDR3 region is CASSSLVSGTGELFF. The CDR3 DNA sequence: TGTGCCAGCTCCTCTTTGGTAAGCGGCACCGGGGAGCTGTTTTTT.

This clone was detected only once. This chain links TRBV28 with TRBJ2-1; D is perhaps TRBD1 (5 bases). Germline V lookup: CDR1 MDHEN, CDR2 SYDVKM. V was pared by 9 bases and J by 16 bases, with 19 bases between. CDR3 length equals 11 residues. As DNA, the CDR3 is TGTGCCAGTTCGGAAAGGGGTTCCCCATTCTTC. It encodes CASSERGSPFF.

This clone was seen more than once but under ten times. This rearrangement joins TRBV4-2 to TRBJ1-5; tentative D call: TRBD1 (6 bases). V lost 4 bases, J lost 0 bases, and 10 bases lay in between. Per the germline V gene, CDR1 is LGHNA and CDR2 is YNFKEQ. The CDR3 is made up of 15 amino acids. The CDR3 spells CASSPRGGSNQPQHF. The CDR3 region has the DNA TGTGCCAGCAGCCCTAGGGGGGGTAGCAATCAGCCCCAGCATTTT.

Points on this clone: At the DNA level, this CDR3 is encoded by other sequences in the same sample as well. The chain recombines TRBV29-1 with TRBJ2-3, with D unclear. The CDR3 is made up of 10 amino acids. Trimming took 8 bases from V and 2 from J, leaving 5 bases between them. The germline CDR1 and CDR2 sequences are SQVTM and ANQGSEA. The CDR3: CSSNTDTQYF. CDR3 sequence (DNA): TGCAGCTCAAACACAGATACGCAGTATTTT.

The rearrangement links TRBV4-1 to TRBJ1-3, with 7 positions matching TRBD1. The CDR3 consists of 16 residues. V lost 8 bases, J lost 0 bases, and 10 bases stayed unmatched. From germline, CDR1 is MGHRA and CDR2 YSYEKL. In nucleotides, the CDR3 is TGCGCCAGCGATTACAGGGGCCCTGACTCTGGAAACACCATATATTTT. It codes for CASDYRGPDSGNTIYF.

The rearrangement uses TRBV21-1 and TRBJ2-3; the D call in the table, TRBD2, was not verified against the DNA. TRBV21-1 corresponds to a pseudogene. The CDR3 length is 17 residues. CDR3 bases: TGTGCCAGCAGCACTCGACTAGCGGGGGGTCTCTCAGATACGCAGTATTTT. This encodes CASSTRLAGGLSDTQYF.